This is a list of T cell receptor beta chains from one sample in a study of blood T cell repertoires in COVID-19. TCRdb's copy holds only in-frame clones and misses some; the assay was immunoSEQ multiplex PCR. The sample includes tens of thousands of clones, approximately 82% of them seen just once. Sequenced sample: peripheral blood. All receptors derive from a human donor in a cohort sampled during active COVID-19. Each CDR3 is given with its conserved first and last residue. A D gene is named only where the DNA matches it firmly.

j_call | d_call | cdr3_length | v_call | cdr3_aa | cdr3_nt
TRBJ1-1 | - | 14 | TRBV18 | CASSPLLTGTVAFF | TGTGCCAGCTCACCCCTATTGACAGGTACGGTCGCTTTCTTT
TRBJ2-6 | TRBD1 | 14 | TRBV2 | CASRQGSGANVLTF | TGTGCCAGCAGACAGGGGTCTGGGGCCAACGTCCTGACTTTC
TRBJ1-6 | - | 14 | TRBV15 | CATSRQGPNSPLHF | TGTGCCACCAGCAGACAGGGGCCTAATTCACCCCTCCACTTT
TRBJ2-5 | - | 17 | TRBV3-1/TRBV3-2 | CASSPHGGLGGQETQYF | TGTGCCAGCAGCCCCCATGGAGGGCTGGGGGGCCAAGAGACCCAGTACTTC
TRBJ2-7 | - | 14 | TRBV6-6 | CASSYGRGSYEQYF | TGTGCCAGCAGTTACGGTCGGGGATCCTACGAGCAGTACTTC
TRBJ1-4 | - | 16 | TRBV18 | CASSPSEPGFAEKLFF | TGTGCCAGCTCACCATCTGAGCCGGGTTTTGCGGAAAAACTGTTTTTT
TRBJ2-3 | TRBD2 | 19 | TRBV18 | CASSPTPPTSGRAPDTQYF | TGTGCCAGCTCACCAACCCCCCCCACTAGCGGGAGGGCCCCAGATACGCAGTATTTT
TRBJ2-5 | TRBD2 | 16 | TRBV9 | CASSVAVAGVGETQYF | TGTGCCAGCAGCGTAGCGGTAGCGGGAGTAGGAGAGACCCAGTACTTC
TRBJ1-1 | - | 16 | TRBV14 | CASSLSFGQGNTEAFF | TGTGCCAGCAGCCTTTCGTTTGGTCAGGGGAACACTGAAGCTTTCTTT
TRBJ1-1 | - | 13 | TRBV9 | CASSQTGRTEAFF | TGTGCCAGCAGCCAAACGGGTAGAACTGAAGCTTTCTTT
TRBJ1-1 | - | 14 | TRBV6-1 | CASSDRRSNPEAFF | TGTGCCAGCAGTGATCGGAGATCGAACCCTGAAGCTTTCTTT